This T cell receptor (beta chain) was retrieved from a study of PD-1 blockade in classical Hodgkin lymphoma. Across the study: Treatment was intravenous nivolumab, 3 mg/kg every 2 weeks, until progression.

As for this clone: What it binds is unknown.

Patients all relapsed after autologous stem cell transplantation, and there was variation in brentuximab vedotin exposure. The V gene's germline CDR1 is SGHAT and CDR2 FQNNGV. The V gene end was trimmed by 1 base and the J gene end by 8 bases; junction bases not matched to a gene: 11. This CDR3 is 16 amino acids long. The table came from immunoSEQ multiplex PCR; TCRdb's copy has only in-frame clones and leaves some out. Of 20,000 to 25,000 clones listed, 80% to 85% are singletons. Study outcomes and limitations: Baseline diversity in complete responders resembled that of newly diagnosed patients. Only CD4+ TCR diversity, not CD8+, had risen significantly by C4D1. Nivolumab initiated under 1 year post-ASCT led to patient exclusion.

Sequencing used peripheral blood mononuclear cells (PBMCs), obtained before the second cycle of nivolumab. The receptor comes from a human donor with classical Hodgkin lymphoma. The chain uses TRBV11-2 and TRBJ2-3; 8 nucleotides match TRBD2. This CDR3 is CASSLAPGGKNGTQYF. CDR3 sequence (DNA): TGTGCCAGCAGCTTAGCTCCGGGGGGGAAAAATGGTACGCAGTATTTT.